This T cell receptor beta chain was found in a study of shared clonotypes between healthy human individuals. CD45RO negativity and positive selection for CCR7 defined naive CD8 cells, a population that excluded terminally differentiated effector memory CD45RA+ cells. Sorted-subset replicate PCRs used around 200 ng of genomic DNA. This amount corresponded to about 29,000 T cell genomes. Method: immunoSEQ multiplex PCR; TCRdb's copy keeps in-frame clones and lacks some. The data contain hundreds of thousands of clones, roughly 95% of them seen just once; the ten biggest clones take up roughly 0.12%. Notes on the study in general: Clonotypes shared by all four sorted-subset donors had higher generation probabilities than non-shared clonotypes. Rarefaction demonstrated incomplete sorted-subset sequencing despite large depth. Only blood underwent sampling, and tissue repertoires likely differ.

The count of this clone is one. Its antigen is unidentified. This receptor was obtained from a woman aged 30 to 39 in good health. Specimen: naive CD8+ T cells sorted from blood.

The CDR3 is CASSASSGITDTQYF. The CDR3 region has the DNA TGTGCCAGCAGCGCTAGTAGCGGGATCACAGATACGCAGTATTTT. This chain joins TRBV9 and TRBJ2-3; 8 bases are shared with TRBD2. CDR1 is SGDLS, CDR2 YYNGEE, per germline. This CDR3 comprises 15 residues. J gave up 2 bases and V 3 bases, and 5 bases lay outside the gene matches.